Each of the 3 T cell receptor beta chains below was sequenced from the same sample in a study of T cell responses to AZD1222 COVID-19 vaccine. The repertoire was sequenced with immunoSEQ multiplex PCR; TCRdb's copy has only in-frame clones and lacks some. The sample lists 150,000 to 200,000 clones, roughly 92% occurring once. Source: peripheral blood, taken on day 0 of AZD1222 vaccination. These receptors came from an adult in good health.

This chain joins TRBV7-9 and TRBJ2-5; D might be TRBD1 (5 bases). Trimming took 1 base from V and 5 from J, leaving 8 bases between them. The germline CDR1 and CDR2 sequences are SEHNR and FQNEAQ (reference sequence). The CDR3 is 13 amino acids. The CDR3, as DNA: TGTGCCAGCAGCTTAGTTGGGGCGGAGACCCAGTACTTC. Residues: CASSLVGAETQYF.

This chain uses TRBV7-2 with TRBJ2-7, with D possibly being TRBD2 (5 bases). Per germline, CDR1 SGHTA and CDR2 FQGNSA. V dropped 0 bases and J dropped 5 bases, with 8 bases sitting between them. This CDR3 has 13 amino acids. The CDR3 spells CASSLARGHEQYF. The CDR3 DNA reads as TGTGCCAGCAGCTTAGCCCGAGGGCACGAGCAGTACTTC.

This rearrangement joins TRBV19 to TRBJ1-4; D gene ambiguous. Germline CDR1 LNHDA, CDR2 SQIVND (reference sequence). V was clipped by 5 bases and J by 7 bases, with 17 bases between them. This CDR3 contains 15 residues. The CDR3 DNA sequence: TGTGCCAGTAGTCCTCTTACGGCCAATGGTGAAAAACTGTTTTTT. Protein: CASSPLTANGEKLFF.